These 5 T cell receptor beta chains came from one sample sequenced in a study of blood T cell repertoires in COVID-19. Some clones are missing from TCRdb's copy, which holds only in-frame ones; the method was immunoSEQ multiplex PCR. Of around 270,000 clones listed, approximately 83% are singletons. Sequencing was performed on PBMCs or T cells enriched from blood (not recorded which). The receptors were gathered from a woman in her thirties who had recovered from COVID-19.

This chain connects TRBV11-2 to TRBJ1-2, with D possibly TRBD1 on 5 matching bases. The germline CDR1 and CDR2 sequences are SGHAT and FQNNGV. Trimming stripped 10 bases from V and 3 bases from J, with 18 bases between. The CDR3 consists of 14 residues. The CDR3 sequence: CATLAGTTDYGYTF. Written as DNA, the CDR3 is TGTGCCACCCTAGCAGGGACTACCGACTATGGCTACACCTTC.

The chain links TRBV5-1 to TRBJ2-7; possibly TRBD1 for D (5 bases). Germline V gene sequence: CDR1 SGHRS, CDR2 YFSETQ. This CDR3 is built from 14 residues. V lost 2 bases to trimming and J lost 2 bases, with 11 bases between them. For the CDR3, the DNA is TGCGCCAGCAGCTTTAGGGGTGGCCCCTACGAGCAGTACTTC. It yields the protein CASSFRGGPYEQYF.

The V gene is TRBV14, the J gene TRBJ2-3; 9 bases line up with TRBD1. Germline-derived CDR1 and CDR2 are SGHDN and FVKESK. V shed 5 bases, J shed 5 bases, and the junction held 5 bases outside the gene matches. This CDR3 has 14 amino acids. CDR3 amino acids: CASSGTGGRDTQYF. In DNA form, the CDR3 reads TGTGCCAGCAGCGGAACAGGGGGCAGAGATACGCAGTATTTT.

CDR3 sequence (DNA): TGTGCCAGCAGCCGCGGAACGACTTTAGGTAGTGAAAAACTGTTTTTT. Residues: CASSRGTTLGSEKLFF. The chain carries TRBV5-6 and TRBJ1-4; D unresolved. V shed 4 bases and J shed 7 bases, with 20 bases lying between them. The CDR3 length is 16 residues. CDR1 and CDR2 from the germline V gene are SGHDT and YYEEEE.

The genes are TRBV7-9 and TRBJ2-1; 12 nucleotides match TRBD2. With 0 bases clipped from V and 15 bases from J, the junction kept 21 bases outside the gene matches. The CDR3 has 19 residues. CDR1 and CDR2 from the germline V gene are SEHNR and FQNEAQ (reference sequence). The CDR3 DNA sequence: TGTGCCAGCAGCTTAGCGCGGACTAGCGGGAACATTTTAGGCCAGTTAGGGTTCTTC. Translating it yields CASSLARTSGNILGQLGFF.